The next 11 T cell receptor beta chains were all read from a single sample in a study of blood T cell repertoires in COVID-19. TCRdb's copy holds only in-frame clones and misses some; the assay was immunoSEQ multiplex PCR. The data contain around 150,000 clones, about 86% of them seen just once; the ten biggest clones take up roughly 19%. Sequenced sample: peripheral blood. Source of these receptors: a woman at least 80 years old with acute or convalescent COVID-19.

The V gene is TRBV18, the J gene TRBJ1-5; 8 bases are shared with TRBD1. Germline CDR1 KGHSH, CDR2 LQKENI. The V and J ends lost 8 bases and 6 bases, in that order; junction bases with no gene match: 12. The length of the CDR3 is 15 residues. The CDR3 region is CASTTQGAGGQPQHF. The DNA of the CDR3 is TGTGCCAGCACAACTCAGGGGGCAGGAGGTCAGCCCCAGCATTTT.

This rearrangement joins TRBV5-4 to TRBJ1-4, with a tentative D call TRBD1 (5 bases). V dropped 3 bases and J dropped 5 bases, with 17 bases sitting between them. Germline-derived CDR1 and CDR2 are SGHNT and YYREEE (reference sequence). The CDR3 is 16 amino acids. DNA for the CDR3: TGTGCCAGCAGCTCCCTGAGCGGGACGGGGAATGAAAAACTGTTTTTT. Translating it yields CASSSLSGTGNEKLFF.

J is TRBJ2-2 and V is TRBV12-3 or TRBV12-4; no firm D call. The CDR3 contains 12 residues. V lost 7 bases to trimming and J lost 6 bases, with 9 bases between them. The DNA for the CDR3 is TGTGCCAGCACCCTTTCTCCCGGGGAGCTGTTTTTT. Its translation: CASTLSPGELFF.

This rearrangement joins TRBV7-2 to TRBJ2-1; TRBD2 matches 12 bases. There are 15 residues in the CDR3. Per germline, CDR1 SGHTA and CDR2 FQGNSA. After removal of 2 bases from V and 4 bases from J, the junction contained 0 bases not matched to a gene. For the CDR3, the DNA is TGTGCCAGCAGCTTACTAGCGGGAGGGTACAATGAGCAGTTCTTC. Its translation is CASSLLAGGYNEQFF.

This chain links TRBV29-1 with TRBJ2-1, with D possibly being TRBD1 (5 bases). Germline-derived CDR1 and CDR2 are SQVTM and ANQGSEA. This CDR3 is built from 12 residues. Trimming shortened V by 7 bases and J by 1 base, and 8 bases separated the two germline ends. The CDR3 sequence is CSATESYNEQFF. In DNA form, the CDR3 reads TGCAGCGCGACAGAATCCTACAATGAGCAGTTCTTC.

This clone appeared once. This chain uses TRBV5-1 with TRBJ1-5; 12 bases match TRBD1. This CDR3 contains 17 residues. J gave up 3 bases and V 4 bases, and 8 bases lay outside the gene matches. Germline CDR1 is SGHRS and CDR2 is YFSETQ. The CDR3 DNA is TGCGCCAGCAGCGAAGGGACAGGGGGCAGTATCAATCAGCCCCAGCATTTT. Translated: CASSEGTGGSINQPQHF.

The rearrangement links TRBV5-6 to TRBJ2-7, with 7 bases lining up with TRBD2. The CDR3 sequence is 15 residues long. Germline V lookup: CDR1 SGHDT, CDR2 YYEEEE. The trim removed 0 bases at V and 1 base at J, leaving 4 bases unmatched. CDR3 nucleotides: TGTGCCAGCAGCTTGGCGGGGGGAGGATCCTACGAGCAGTACTTC. Its protein product is CASSLAGGGSYEQYF.

This rearrangement joins TRBV2 to TRBJ1-4; tentatively, D is TRBD1 (6 bases). Germline V gene lookup returns CDR1 SNHLY and CDR2 FYNNEI. Trimming pared 5 bases from V and 3 bases from J, leaving 13 bases between. This CDR3 has 15 amino acids. Here the CDR3 reads CASSRDGQPNEKLFF. The DNA for the CDR3 is TGTGCCAGCAGTCGAGACGGACAGCCTAATGAAAAACTGTTTTTT.

The rearrangement links TRBV3-1 (or the pseudogene TRBV3-2) to TRBJ2-7; TRBD2 is a possible D gene (6 bases). Trimming pared 4 bases from V and 2 bases from J, leaving 15 bases between. CDR3 length: 15 amino acids. Germline V gives CDR1 LGHDT, CDR2 YNNKEL (reference sequence). In nucleotides, the CDR3 is TGTGCCAGCAGCCCGACCGGGGCTAGCGCCTACGAGCAGTACTTC. Its translation: CASSPTGASAYEQYF.

The CDR3 DNA follows: TGCGCCAGCAGCTTTGAGTCGGGGCAAGAGACCCAGTACTTC. Its translation is CASSFESGQETQYF. J is TRBJ2-5 and V is TRBV5-1, with a tentative D call TRBD2 (5 bases). CDR1 and CDR2 (germline): SGHRS, YFSETQ. Deletions cut 2 bases from V and 2 bases from J, with 10 bases between. CDR3 length: 14 residues.

This clone was counted once. The chain employs TRBV30 and TRBJ2-5, with 8 bases identical to TRBD2. The CDR3 extends over 14 amino acids. J gave up 8 bases and V 5 bases, and 13 bases lay outside the gene matches. From germline, CDR1 is GTSNPN and CDR2 SVGIG (reference sequence). The CDR3: CAWSTGTRLGTQYF. CDR3 sequence (DNA): TGTGCCTGGTCTACCGGGACTAGATTGGGAACCCAGTACTTC.